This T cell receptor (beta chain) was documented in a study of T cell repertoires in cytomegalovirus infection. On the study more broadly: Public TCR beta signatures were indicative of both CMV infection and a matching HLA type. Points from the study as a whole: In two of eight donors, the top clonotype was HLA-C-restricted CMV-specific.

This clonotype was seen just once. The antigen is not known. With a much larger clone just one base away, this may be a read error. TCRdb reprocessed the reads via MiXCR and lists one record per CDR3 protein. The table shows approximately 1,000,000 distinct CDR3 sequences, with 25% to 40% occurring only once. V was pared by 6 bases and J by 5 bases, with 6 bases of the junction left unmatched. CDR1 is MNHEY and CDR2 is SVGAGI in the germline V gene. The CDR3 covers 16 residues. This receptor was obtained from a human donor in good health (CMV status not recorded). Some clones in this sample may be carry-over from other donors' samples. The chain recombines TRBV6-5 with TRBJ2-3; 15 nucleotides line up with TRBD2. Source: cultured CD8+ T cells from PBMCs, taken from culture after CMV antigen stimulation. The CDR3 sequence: CASRWTSGGARDTQYF. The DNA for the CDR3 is TGTGCCAGCAGATGGACTAGCGGGGGGGCCAGAGATACGCAGTATTTT.